The T cell receptor (beta chain) under discussion was sequenced for a study of blood T cell repertoires in COVID-19. Study context: Whether acute or convalescent, the COVID-19 samples came from the United States, Italy and Spain. The cDNA or gDNA used as material had been derived from T cells, B-cell-depleted T cells, or PBMCs.

In the authors' workflow: From reference gene primer amplification, estimates of nucleated cell counts were derived. The repertoire was sequenced with immunoSEQ multiplex PCR; TCRdb's copy has only in-frame clones and lacks some. V and J calls and clone size come straight from that table; D and trimming were deduced from the DNA. This table holds 180,000 or so clones, about 89% found once. This CDR3 has 14 amino acids. V lost 4 bases and J lost 5, with 15 bases in between. CDR1 is SGHRS, CDR2 YFSETQ, per germline. The clonotype originates from a man between 65 and 85 years old with acute or convalescent COVID-19. Material for sequencing was peripheral blood. The rearrangement links TRBV5-1 to TRBJ2-5; D is perhaps TRBD2 (7 bases). Written as DNA, the CDR3 is TGCGCCAGCAGCGGCGGGGGCTTTCCGGAGACCCAGTACTTC. Its protein is CASSGGGFPETQYF.